The 30 T cell receptor beta chains below all came from one sample that was sequenced in a study of identical twins. MiXCR, applied by TCRdb to the 5' RACE reads, yields one record per CDR3 protein. The table includes roughly 540,000 distinct CDR3 sequences, less than 25% detected once. These same records also appear under a second study, on T cells expressing NK-cell markers.

Sequencing used CD4+ T cells sorted from blood. The receptors were gathered from a woman aged 18-29 years in good health.

V and J are TRBV5-1 and TRBJ2-7; TRBD1 might be the D (5 bases). Trimming removed 0 bases at V and 0 bases at J, with 10 bases between. CDR1 is SGHRS and CDR2 is YFSETQ in the germline V gene. There are 15 residues in the CDR3. The CDR3 is CASSLGGSGSYEQYF. For the CDR3, the DNA is TGCGCCAGCAGCTTGGGGGGCTCCGGCTCCTACGAGCAGTACTTC.

This clonotype appeared a few times. The V gene is TRBV20-1, the J gene TRBJ2-7; D may be TRBD1 (5 bases). The germline V gene has CDR1 DFQATT and CDR2 SNEGSKA (reference sequence). The length of the CDR3 is 13 residues. Trimming shortened V by 0 bases and J by 10 bases, and 16 bases separated the two germline ends. As DNA, the CDR3 is TGCAGTGCTAGAGAAACAGGTACACCCGAACAGTACTTC. Encoded protein: CSARETGTPEQYF.

This clonotype has more than one count but fewer than ten. The rearrangement uses TRBV7-3 and TRBJ2-7; a weak D match, TRBD1 (6 bases). V lost 5 bases to trimming and J lost 7 bases, with 24 bases between them. This CDR3 has 16 residues. Germline V CDR1 and CDR2: SGHTA, FQGTGA. This CDR3 reads CASSRTGQGFGVEQYF. CDR3 nucleotide sequence: TGTGCCAGCAGCCGTACGGGACAAGGGTTTGGCGTGGAGCAGTACTTC. The entire variable domain, with the rest obtained from reference TRBV7-3 and TRBJ2-7, is as follows: GAGVSQTPSNKVTEKGKYVELRCDPISGHTALYWYRQSLGQGPEFLIYFQGTGAADDSGLPNDRFFAVRPEGSVSTLKIQRTERGDSAVYLCASSRTGQGFGVEQYFGPGTRLTVT.

The gene calls are TRBV5-1 and TRBJ1-1; 7 bases are shared with TRBD1. This CDR3 region has 14 residues. Germline V gives CDR1 SGHRS, CDR2 YFSETQ. Losses at the gene ends were 4 bases for V and 10 bases for J; bases not matched to a gene: 13. CDR3 sequence reads: CASSAPAGGTVAFF. For the CDR3, the DNA is TGCGCCAGCAGCGCGCCGGCAGGGGGGACGGTAGCTTTCTTT.

This rearrangement joins TRBV5-1 to TRBJ2-7; possible D gene TRBD1, 6 bases. The CDR3 covers 14 residues. The V and J ends lost 4 bases and 6 bases respectively, with 17 bases between them. CDR1 SGHRS and CDR2 YFSETQ come from the germline V gene. The chain's CDR3 is CASSPPGSGAEQYF. Here the CDR3 DNA reads TGCGCCAGCAGCCCCCCCGGGTCAGGGGCCGAGCAGTACTTC.

The rearrangement uses TRBV20-1 and TRBJ2-1; the D is unclear. CDR3 size: 13 residues. Germline CDR1 and CDR2: DFQATT and SNEGSKA (reference sequence). V dropped 7 bases and J dropped 0 bases, with 10 bases sitting between them. DNA for the CDR3: TGCAGTGGGGCTACGAGCTCCTACAATGAGCAGTTCTTC. It translates to CSGATSSYNEQFF.

The V call is TRBV20-1, the J call TRBJ1-1, with TRBD1 as a possible D gene (6 bases). The V end lost 6 bases, the J end lost 5 bases, and 19 bases lay between the germline ends. Germline CDR1 and CDR2: DFQATT and SNEGSKA (reference sequence). The CDR3 has 14 amino acids. CDR3 in amino acids: CSAGRGGLKTEAFF. The CDR3 region has the DNA TGCAGTGCGGGACGTGGGGGGCTCAAAACTGAAGCTTTCTTT.

The chain couples TRBV2 to TRBJ2-5; 13 bases map to TRBD2. Per germline, CDR1 SNHLY and CDR2 FYNNEI. The length of the CDR3 is 19 residues. V was clipped by 5 bases and J by 1 base; unmatched bases: 13. The CDR3 DNA reads as TGTGCCAGCAGTTTGGGGATTCCGGGACTAGCGGGACCCCAAGAGACCCAGTACTTC. It codes for CASSLGIPGLAGPQETQYF.

This chain connects TRBV10-3 to TRBJ2-1; a possible D gene is TRBD2 (5 bases). Germline loops: CDR1 ENHRY, CDR2 SYGVKD. The CDR3 covers 14 residues. For the CDR3, the DNA is TGTCCCGTCGGGGTCCCACCTATGTACAATGAGCAGTTCTTC. Amino acid sequence: CPVGVPPMYNEQFF.

V and J are TRBV12-5 and TRBJ1-1; no firm D call. CDR3 length: 16 amino acids. Germline CDR1 reads LGHNT; CDR2 reads FRNRAP. Trimming cost V 4 bases and J 1 base, with 16 bases left between them. In nucleotides, the CDR3 is TGTGCTAGTGGTTCCCGGACTGTCGAGGGGAACACTGAAGCTTTCTTT. Translation: CASGSRTVEGNTEAFF.

There are a few counts of this clonotype. The chain couples TRBV15 to TRBJ2-7; D ambiguous. From germline, CDR1 is LNHNV and CDR2 YYDKDF (reference sequence). The CDR3 contains 14 residues. Trimming pared 1 base from V and 4 bases from J, leaving 11 bases between. This CDR3 reads CATSRGRVQYEQYF. The CDR3 nucleotides are TGTGCCACCAGCAGAGGAAGGGTTCAGTACGAGCAGTACTTC.

This clonotype has just a few counts. This chain connects TRBV6-1 to TRBJ2-7; tentatively, D is TRBD1 (5 bases). CDR1 and CDR2 (germline): MNHNS, SASEGT. Trimming removed 6 bases at V and 5 bases at J, with 14 bases between. This CDR3 has 13 amino acids. In nucleotides, the CDR3 is TGTGCCAGCAGCCCAGGGATCAGGCACGAGCAGTACTTC. This gives the protein CASSPGIRHEQYF.

V is TRBV20-1 and J is TRBJ2-1; D is perhaps TRBD2 (5 bases). V shed 2 bases and J shed 0 bases, with 8 bases lying between them. The CDR3 has 14 amino acids. Germline assignment: CDR1 DFQATT and CDR2 SNEGSKA (reference sequence). CDR3 sequence reads: CSARSGLSYNEQFF. As DNA, the CDR3 is TGCAGTGCTAGATCAGGACTCTCCTACAATGAGCAGTTCTTC.

This chain joins TRBV28 and TRBJ2-4; no clear D gene. From germline, CDR1 is MDHEN and CDR2 SYDVKM. The CDR3 runs 12 residues. V was clipped by 5 bases and J by 8 bases, with 10 bases between them. The CDR3 region has the DNA TGTGCCAGCAGTCTCCTTATGGACATTCAGTACTTC. It specifies CASSLLMDIQYF.

The chain couples TRBV6-1 to TRBJ2-5; 8 bases align to TRBD2. Per germline, CDR1 MNHNS and CDR2 SASEGT. This CDR3 comprises 13 residues. Trimming at V came to 11 bases and at J to 6 bases, leaving 11 bases not matched to a gene. In nucleotides, the CDR3 is TGTGCCTCCCGGAGAGCGGGGGAACAGACCCAGTACTTC. Translated: CASRRAGEQTQYF.

The chain links TRBV6-5 to TRBJ1-1; no reliable D call. This CDR3 is built from 14 residues. The ends were cut back, 0 bases at V and 1 base at J, with 6 bases in the middle. In germline, CDR1 is MNHEY, CDR2 SVGAGI. The CDR3, as DNA: TGTGCCAGCAGTTACTCGAATAAGAACACTGAAGCTTTCTTT. Its translation: CASSYSNKNTEAFF.

The chain employs TRBV11-1 and TRBJ2-5; the D gene is possibly TRBD1 (6 bases). Germline V lookup: CDR1 SGHAT, CDR2 FQDESV (reference sequence). Deletions cut 5 bases from V and 5 bases from J, with 12 bases between. The CDR3 totals 13 residues. The CDR3 DNA sequence: TGTGCCAGCAGCCGCGGACAGAGGGAGACCCAGTACTTC. Its translation is CASSRGQRETQYF.

This rearrangement joins TRBV27 to TRBJ1-1; unclear D gene. The germline V and J ends were trimmed by 8 bases and 0 bases, with 10 bases remaining between them. Germline assignment: CDR1 MNHEY and CDR2 SMNVEV (reference sequence). This CDR3 is built from 13 residues. In nucleotides, the CDR3 is TGTGCCAGCGCCCCGCTTATGAACACTGAAGCTTTCTTT. This encodes CASAPLMNTEAFF.

This clonotype was counted a few times. The rearrangement joins TRBV7-2 to TRBJ1-5, with D possibly TRBD1 on 6 matching bases. There are 15 residues in the CDR3. CDR1 and CDR2 (germline): SGHTA, FQGNSA. The V end was cut by 1 base, the J end by 5 bases, with 12 bases between. The CDR3 DNA is TGTGCCAGCAGCTTAGGAGGGGGGGAGGATCAGCCCCAGCATTTT. It is translated as CASSLGGGEDQPQHF.

This clonotype has just a few counts. The gene calls are TRBV7-9 and TRBJ1-3; the D gene is possibly TRBD1 (5 bases). The V end lost 1 base, the J end lost 0 bases, and 7 bases lay between the germline ends. This CDR3 spans 15 amino acids. The germline V gene encodes CDR1 SEHNR and CDR2 FQNEAQ (reference sequence). The CDR3 sequence is CASSLGGNSGNTIYF. As DNA, the CDR3 is TGTGCCAGCAGCTTAGGGGGCAACTCTGGAAACACCATATATTTT.

This clonotype was counted only a few times. The chain is built from TRBV5-1 and TRBJ2-2, with a tentative D call TRBD1 (5 bases). This CDR3 is built from 13 residues. CDR1 and CDR2 (germline): SGHRS, YFSETQ. V shed 6 bases and J shed 0 bases, with 6 bases lying between them. CDR3: CASKQANTGELFF. The CDR3 DNA reads TGCGCCAGCAAACAGGCGAACACCGGGGAGCTGTTTTTT.

This clonotype showed up just a few times. The rearrangement joins TRBV6-5 to TRBJ1-1, with TRBD1 matching over 8 bases. V was clipped by 6 bases and J by 7 bases; unmatched bases: 10. The CDR3 has 14 amino acids. CDR1 is MNHEY, CDR2 SVGAGI, per germline. This chain's CDR3 is CASSSTRQGIEAFF. In nucleotides, the CDR3 is TGTGCCAGCAGCTCTACGAGACAGGGGATTGAAGCTTTCTTT.

The chain employs TRBV27 and TRBJ2-2, with D tentatively TRBD1 (6 bases). Deletions cut 5 bases from V and 1 base from J, with 8 bases between. CDR1 is MNHEY, CDR2 SMNVEV, per germline (reference sequence). The CDR3 consists of 14 residues. CDR3 DNA sequence: TGTGCCAGCAGTGTAGGGGGGAACACCGGGGAGCTGTTTTTT. It encodes CASSVGGNTGELFF.

This clonotype was picked up many times. This rearrangement joins TRBV20-1 to TRBJ2-1; 11 bases are a match to TRBD2. Germline V gene lookup returns CDR1 DFQATT and CDR2 SNEGSKA (reference sequence). J was trimmed by 7 bases and V by 5 bases; bases with no gene match: 10. The CDR3 totals 15 residues. DNA for the CDR3: TGCAGTGCTTTAGACCCCCTAGCGGGAGGAAATGAGCAGTTCTTC. It codes for CSALDPLAGGNEQFF.

V usage is TRBV10-3 and J usage is TRBJ1-4; tentative D call: TRBD1 (6 bases). Germline V gene data show CDR1 as ENHRY and CDR2 as SYGVKD. V lost 6 bases to trimming and J lost 6 bases, with 17 bases between them. The CDR3 is 15 residues long. CDR3 DNA: TGTGCCATCAGCGACACCACAGGGAGGGATGAAAAACTGTTTTTT. This encodes CAISDTTGRDEKLFF.

The genes are TRBV12-3 or TRBV12-4 and TRBJ1-1; D remains ambiguous. This CDR3 spans 14 amino acids. The V and J ends lost 4 bases and 6 bases respectively, with 15 bases between them. In DNA, the CDR3 is TGTGCCAGCAGTTGGGCGGGAGGGAATTCTGAAGCTTTCTTT. This codes for CASSWAGGNSEAFF.

This clonotype has only a few counts. V gene TRBV20-1 combines with J gene TRBJ2-2, with 8 positions matching TRBD1. The CDR3 extends over 15 amino acids. Germline trimming cut 4 bases from V and 4 bases from J; bases unmatched to any gene: 8. Germline CDR1 reads DFQATT; CDR2 reads SNEGSKA (reference sequence). The CDR3 sequence is CSATAGQGLTGELFF. In nucleotides, the CDR3 is TGCAGTGCTACCGCCGGACAGGGCCTCACCGGGGAGCTGTTTTTT.

This clonotype has only a few counts. The chain links TRBV19 to TRBJ2-6; D is possibly TRBD1 (7 bases). With 4 bases removed from V and 2 bases from J, the gap between germline ends came to 9 bases. Germline V CDR1 and CDR2: LNHDA, SQIVND (reference sequence). CDR3 length: 15 amino acids. CDR3 residues: CASSTRGAGANVLTF. In DNA, the CDR3 is TGTGCCAGTAGTACCAGGGGGGCTGGGGCCAACGTCCTGACTTTC.

The rearrangement joins TRBV29-1 to TRBJ1-1; TRBD1 is a possible D gene (5 bases). V lost 4 bases and J 1 base, leaving 10 bases between the germline ends. The V gene's germline CDR1 is SQVTM and CDR2 ANQGSEA. The CDR3 loop spans 13 amino acids. The CDR3 reads CSVVGTQNTEAFF. The CDR3 DNA reads TGCAGCGTTGTTGGGACCCAGAACACTGAAGCTTTCTTT. Full variable domain (outside the CDR3, taken from reference TRBV29-1 and TRBJ1-1): SAVISQKPSRDICQRGTSLTIQCQVDSQVTMMFWYRQQPGQSLTLIATANQGSEATYESGFVIDKFPISRPNLTFSTLTVSNMSPEDSSIYLCSVVGTQNTEAFFGQGTRLTVV.

This clonotype occurred a few times. This sequence joins TRBV20-1 and TRBJ2-7, with D uncertain. Germline V gives CDR1 DFQATT, CDR2 SNEGSKA (reference sequence). This CDR3 has 11 amino acids. Trimming took off 5 bases at V and 6 bases at J, with 11 bases between the two ends. CDR3 DNA: TGCAGTGCTCGAATAGGTCTCGAGCAGTACTTC. It specifies CSARIGLEQYF.